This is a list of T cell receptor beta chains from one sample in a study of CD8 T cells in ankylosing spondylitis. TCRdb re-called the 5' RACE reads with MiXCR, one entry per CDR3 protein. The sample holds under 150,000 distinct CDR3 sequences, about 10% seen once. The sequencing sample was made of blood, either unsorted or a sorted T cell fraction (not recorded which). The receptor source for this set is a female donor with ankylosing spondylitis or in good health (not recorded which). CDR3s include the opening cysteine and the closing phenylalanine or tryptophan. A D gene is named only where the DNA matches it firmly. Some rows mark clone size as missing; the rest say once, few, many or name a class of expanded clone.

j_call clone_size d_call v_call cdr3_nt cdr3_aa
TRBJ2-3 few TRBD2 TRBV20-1 TGCAGTGCTACTCTAGCGGGAAACACAGATACGCAGTATTTT CSATLAGNTDTQYF
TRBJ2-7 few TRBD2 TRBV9 TGTGCCAGCAGCGAGACCGGGACTAGCGGGGGGTACGAGCAGTACTTC CASSETGTSGGYEQYF
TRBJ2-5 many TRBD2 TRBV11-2 TGTGCCAGCAGCTTACCCCGGACTAGCGGAGGACAAGAGACCCAGTACTTC CASSLPRTSGGQETQYF
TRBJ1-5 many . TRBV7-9 TGTGCCAGCAGCCGGGACAAGGACGATCAGCCCCAGCATTTT CASSRDKDDQPQHF
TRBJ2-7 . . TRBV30 TGTGCCTGGGCCCGGGGTACGGGCGAGCAGTACTTC CAWARGTGEQYF
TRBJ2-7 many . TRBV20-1 TGCAGTGCGGACCGGGACAATACCTACGAGCAGTACTTC CSADRDNTYEQYF
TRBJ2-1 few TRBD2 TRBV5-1 TGCGCCAGCAGCTACTTCGAAACTAGCGGGAGGGCAGGCTACAATGAGCAGTTCTTC CASSYFETSGRAGYNEQFF
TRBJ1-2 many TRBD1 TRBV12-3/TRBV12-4 TGTGCCAGCAGTTTCGGGACAGGGGGCATATCGGGCTACACCTTC CASSFGTGGISGYTF
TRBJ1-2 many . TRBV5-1 TGCGCCAGCATTGGGGCCGGGGGCTTTGGCTACACCTTC CASIGAGGFGYTF
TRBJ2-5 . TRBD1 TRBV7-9 TGTGCCAGCAGCGGACAGGCAAGGACCCAGTACTTC CASSGQARTQYF
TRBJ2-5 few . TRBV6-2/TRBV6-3 TGTGCCAGCAGTTACTCGAAGAAGTTGCCCAGCCAAGAGACCCAGTACTTC CASSYSKKLPSQETQYF
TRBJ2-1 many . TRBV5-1 TGCGCCAGCAGCTTGGCCTACGGTGGAATTTACAATGAGCAGTTCTTC CASSLAYGGIYNEQFF
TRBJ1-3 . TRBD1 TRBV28 TGTGTCAGCAGTTTTACAGGGGCGGACAGGGGAAACACCATATATTTT CVSSFTGADRGNTIYF
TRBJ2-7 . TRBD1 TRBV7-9 TGTGCCAGCAGCTTAAGGGCGCAGACAGGGGTCTACGAGCAGTACTTC CASSLRAQTGVYEQYF
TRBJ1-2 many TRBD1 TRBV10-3 TGTGCCATCAGTGTAACACAGGGGGTGTTTGGCTACACCTTC CAISVTQGVFGYTF
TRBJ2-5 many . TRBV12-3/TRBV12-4 TGTGCCAGCAGTTTACGCGTCCCTGAGACCCAGTACTTC CASSLRVPETQYF
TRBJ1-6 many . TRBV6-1 TGTGCCACCTCCTCGGGGGGAAGTTTAAATTCACCCCTCCACTTT CATSSGGSLNSPLHF
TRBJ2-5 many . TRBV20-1 TGCAGTGCTAGGGGCCTAGGAGAGACCCAGTACTTC CSARGLGETQYF
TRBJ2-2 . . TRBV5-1 TGCGCCAGCAGCTTGGACACGAACACCGGGGAGCTGTTTTTT CASSLDTNTGELFF
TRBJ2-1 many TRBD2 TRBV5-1 TGCGCCAGCAGCTTGGCCCCTAGCGGGGGCGATGAGCAGTTCTTC CASSLAPSGGDEQFF
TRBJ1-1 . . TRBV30 TGTGCCTGGGACCTTCTTGGGAGTGTGAACACTGAAGCTTTCTTT CAWDLLGSVNTEAFF
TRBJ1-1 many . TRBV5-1 TGCGCCAGCAGCCCCGAATTGAACACTGAAGCTTTCTTT CASSPELNTEAFF
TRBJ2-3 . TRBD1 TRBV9 TGTGCCAGCAGTTCGAGGGGGCAGGGGGCATCAGATACGCAGTATTTT CASSSRGQGASDTQYF
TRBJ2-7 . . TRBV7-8 TGTGCCAGCAGCCCGGGATCCTCCTCCTACGAGCAGTACTTC CASSPGSSSYEQYF
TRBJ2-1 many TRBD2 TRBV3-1 TGTGCCAGCAGCTCGCGTACCGCGGGGGGCGCCTACAATGAGCAGTTCTTC CASSSRTAGGAYNEQFF
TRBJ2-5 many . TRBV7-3 TGTGCCAGCAGCCCCGGTTATGACGCGGGGGAGACCCAGTACTTC CASSPGYDAGETQYF
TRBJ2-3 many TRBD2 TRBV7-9 TGTGCCAGCAGCTCCCGCCGGGGGGGCCACGCAGATACGCAGTATTTT CASSSRRGGHADTQYF
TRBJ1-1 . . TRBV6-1 TGTGCCAGCAGTGAAGTCGGGGGAGTGACTGAAGCTTTCTTT CASSEVGGVTEAFF
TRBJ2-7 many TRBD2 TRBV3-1 TGTGCCAGCAGCCAAGAAGTTAGCGGGTGGGTCTACGAGCAGTACTTC CASSQEVSGWVYEQYF
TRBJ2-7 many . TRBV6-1 TGTGCCAGCAGTGGGAGGCTAGGAGCCTACGAGCAGTACTTC CASSGRLGAYEQYF
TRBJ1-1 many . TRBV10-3 TGTGCCATCAGTTCCAAGTGGGACACTGAAGCTTTCTTT CAISSKWDTEAFF
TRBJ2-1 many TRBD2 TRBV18 TGTGCCAGCTCACCCGAGGGAGGGAACAATGAGCAGTTCTTC CASSPEGGNNEQFF
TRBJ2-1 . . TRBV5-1 TGCGCCAGCAGAGTAGGTGGGGGGGCCTCCTACAATGAGCAGTTCTTC CASRVGGGASYNEQFF
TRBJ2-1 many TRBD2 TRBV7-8 TGTGCCAGCAGTTTGTCTAGCGGGAGGGCCTTTGAGCAGTTCTTC CASSLSSGRAFEQFF
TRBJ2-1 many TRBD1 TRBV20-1 TGCAGTGCTCCCAAAACAGGGGGCAATGAGCAGTTCTTC CSAPKTGGNEQFF
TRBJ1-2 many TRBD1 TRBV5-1 TGCGCCAGCAGCCCCAGGACAGGGGCTAACTATGGCTACACCTTC CASSPRTGANYGYTF
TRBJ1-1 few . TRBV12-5 TGTGCTAGTGGTTTGGTACCCCCGGGTGAGGCTTTCTTT CASGLVPPGEAFF
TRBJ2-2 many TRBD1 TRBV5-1 TGCGCCAGCAGCCGGACAGGGATGGGGTCCGGGGAGCTGTTTTTT CASSRTGMGSGELFF
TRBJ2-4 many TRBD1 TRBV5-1 TGCGCCAGCAGCCCCGGACAGGTTTTGAGCATTCAGTACTTC CASSPGQVLSIQYF
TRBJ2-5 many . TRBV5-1 TGCGCCAGCAGCCCGGGCTTGCATGGGAAAGAGACCCAGTACTTC CASSPGLHGKETQYF